This record looks at one TCR beta chain sequence and its context. Its specificity is unknown. This CDR3 spans 15 amino acids. CDR1 LNHDA and CDR2 SQIVND come from the germline V gene (reference sequence). With V trimmed by 5 bases and J by 1 base, 5 bases remained unmatched. PCR used 60 Vbeta primers and 13 Jbeta primers. TCRdb's table, derived via immunoSEQ multiplex PCR, lists solely in-frame clones and lacks some. The sample has roughly 150,000 clones, roughly four fifths seen once. These data come from a study of cytomegalovirus exposure and HLA in healthy donors. Study-level points and caveats: The majority of TCR sequences were rare, yet some public TCRs appeared in many donors. In a later analysis, donors in an Asian-associated ancestry cluster reportedly had fewer N-insertions in productive TCRs than the cohort mean.

V gene TRBV19 combines with J gene TRBJ2-1, with 7 bases aligning to TRBD2. The receptor comes from a man aged 50 to 59 in good health and CMV-seropositive. Sequencing was done on a sample of PBMCs. The CDR3 region is CASSGSGVSYNEQFF. The CDR3 DNA reads TGTGCCAGTAGTGGGAGCGGGGTGTCCTACAATGAGCAGTTCTTC.